This TCR beta chain was identified during a study of blood T cell repertoires in COVID-19. For the study at large: From the United States, Italy and Spain came samples of acute and convalescent COVID-19. Sources were T cells, B-cell-depleted T cells, or PBMCs; the material itself was cDNA or gDNA.

This clone was seen a single time. Authors' analysis steps: Cell counts per sample came from amplifying reference gene primers. This table comes from immunoSEQ multiplex PCR, and its TCRdb copy is limited to in-frame clones, with some not included. V, J and clone size reflect that table, while D and trimming were determined from the DNA. The sample records about 200,000 clones, around 87% being singletons. This TCR derives from a man aged 60-69 years with acute or convalescent COVID-19. The sample consisted of peripheral blood.

CDR3 region: CASSQTLAGGQDTQYF. The DNA of the CDR3 is TGTGCCAGCAGCCAAACGCTAGCGGGGGGGCAGGATACGCAGTATTTT. The rearrangement uses TRBV3-1 (or the pseudogene TRBV3-2) and TRBJ2-3, with TRBD2 identical over 12 bases. The CDR3 totals 16 residues. Germline lookup yields CDR1 LGHDT and CDR2 YNNKEL (reference sequence). J was trimmed by 6 bases and V by 2 bases; bases with no gene match: 6.